This TCR beta chain was retrieved from a study of identical twins. The study's findings and limits: Invariant populations such as MAIT and iNKT cells could partly muddle zero-insertion analyses. A lower insertion count was a feature of abundant cord blood beta clonotypes, with no such feature in memory repertoires. Out-of-frame alpha sequences shared by twins were enriched for low generation probability. The study based its conclusions on cross-sectional statistical analysis and did not follow the same donors.

This clonotype occurred a few times. Its antigen is unidentified. Germline CDR1 is SGHTA and CDR2 is FQGNSA. CDR3 length equals 13 residues. The ends were cut back, 7 bases at V and 6 bases at J, with 13 bases in the middle. TCRdb recomputed calls from the 5' RACE reads with MiXCR, one row per CDR3 protein. The data show roughly 1,500,000 distinct CDR3 sequences, roughly a third seen once. Material for sequencing was cord blood. J is TRBJ2-4 and V is TRBV7-2; the D is unclear. This receptor was obtained from a newborn girl in good health. This CDR3 is CASTSLGRNIQYF. Here the CDR3 DNA reads TGTGCCAGCACTTCCCTCGGACGAAACATTCAGTACTTC.